This T cell receptor beta chain emerged from a study of regulatory T cells in long-lasting Graves disease. Points from the study as a whole: With persistent disease, TRBV28, TRBJ1-2 and TRBJ2-5 were the favored segments.

As to time point: persistent/refractory GD, antithyroid drugs over 5 years with positive TRAb. RNA extracted from PBMCs served as the sequencing template. Construction of the TCR beta libraries employed iRepertoire HTBI primers in conjunction with Arm-PCR of CDR3 regions. Per the original data handling: Segment identification across samples yielded 55 to 65 TRBV and about 13 TRBJ segments. TCRdb reprocessed the multiplex PCR reads via MiXCR and lists one record per CDR3 protein. The V and J calls reflect TCRdb's pipeline rather than the authors' work. Here the sample spans 600,000 to 850,000 distinct CDR3 sequences, around 32% being singletons. This clonotype was counted between two and nine times. Its matching antigen is unknown. V lost 5 bases and J lost 3, with 14 bases in between. Germline CDR1 and CDR2: SGHTA and FQGNSA. The CDR3 is 14 amino acids.

The clonotype originates from a female donor with Graves disease. The chain combines TRBV7-2 with TRBJ2-7, with D unresolved. This sample comprised peripheral blood mononuclear cells (PBMCs), obtained when the disease was refractory, from a patient treated with antithyroid drugs. CDR3 nucleotide sequence: TGTGCCAGCAGCCATTCACGTCGCAGCTACGAGCAGTACTTC. Protein product: CASSHSRRSYEQYF. Full variable domain (rest looked up from reference TRBV7-2 and TRBJ2-7): GAGVSQSPSNKVTEKGKDVELRCDPISGHTALYWYRQSLGQGLEFLIYFQGNSAPDKSGLPSDRFSAERTGGSVSTLTIQRTQQEDSAVYLCASSHSRRSYEQYFGPGTRLTVT.